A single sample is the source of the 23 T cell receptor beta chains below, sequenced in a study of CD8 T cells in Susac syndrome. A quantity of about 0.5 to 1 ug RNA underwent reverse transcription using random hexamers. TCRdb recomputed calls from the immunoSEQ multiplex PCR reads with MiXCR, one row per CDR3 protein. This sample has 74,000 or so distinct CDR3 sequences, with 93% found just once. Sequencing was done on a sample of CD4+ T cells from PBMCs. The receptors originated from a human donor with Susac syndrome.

The CDR3: CASSSDHSGLAGPGQYF. CDR3 nucleotides: TGTGCCAGCAGCTCCGACCATTCGGGACTAGCGGGACCGGGGCAGTACTTC. V usage is TRBV7-2 and J usage is TRBJ2-7, with 13 bases fitting TRBD2. V gave up 4 bases and J gave up 9 bases; unmatched junction bases: 15. The CDR3 has 17 residues. Germline assignment: CDR1 SGHTA and CDR2 FQGNSA.

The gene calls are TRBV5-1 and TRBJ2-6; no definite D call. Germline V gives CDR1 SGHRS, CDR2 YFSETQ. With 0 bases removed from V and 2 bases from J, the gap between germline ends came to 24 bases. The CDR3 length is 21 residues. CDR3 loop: CASSLAFPSQLFPPGANVLTF. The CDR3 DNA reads TGCGCCAGCAGCTTGGCCTTCCCTTCGCAGCTCTTCCCCCCTGGGGCCAACGTCCTGACTTTC.

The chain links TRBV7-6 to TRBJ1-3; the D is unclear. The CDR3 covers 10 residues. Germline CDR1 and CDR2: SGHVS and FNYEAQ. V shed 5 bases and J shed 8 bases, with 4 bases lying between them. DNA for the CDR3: TGTGCCAGCAGCGGGGACACCATATATTTT. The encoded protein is CASSGDTIYF.

In DNA, the CDR3 is TGTGCCAGTAGTATTTCAGCGGGAGGCCTTTACGAGCAGTACTTC. Translating gives CASSISAGGLYEQYF. V is TRBV19 and J is TRBJ2-7; TRBD2 agrees at 9 bases. Losses at the gene ends were 3 bases for V and 4 bases for J; bases not matched to a gene: 7. Germline-derived CDR1 and CDR2 are LNHDA and SQIVND (reference sequence). The CDR3 totals 15 residues.

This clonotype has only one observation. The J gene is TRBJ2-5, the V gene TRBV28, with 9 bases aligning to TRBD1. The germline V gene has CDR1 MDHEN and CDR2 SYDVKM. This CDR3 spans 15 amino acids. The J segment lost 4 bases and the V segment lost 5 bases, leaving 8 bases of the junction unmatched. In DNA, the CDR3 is TGTGCCAGCAGTACCGACAGGGGGGGGCGAGAGACCCAGTACTTC. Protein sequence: CASSTDRGGRETQYF.

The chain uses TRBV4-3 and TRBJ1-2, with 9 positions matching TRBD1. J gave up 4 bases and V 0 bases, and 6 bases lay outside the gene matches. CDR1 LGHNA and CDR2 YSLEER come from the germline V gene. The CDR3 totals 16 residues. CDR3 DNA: TGCGCCAGCAGCCAAGATCTCCCGGGACAGGGCTATGGCTACACCTTC. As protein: CASSQDLPGQGYGYTF.

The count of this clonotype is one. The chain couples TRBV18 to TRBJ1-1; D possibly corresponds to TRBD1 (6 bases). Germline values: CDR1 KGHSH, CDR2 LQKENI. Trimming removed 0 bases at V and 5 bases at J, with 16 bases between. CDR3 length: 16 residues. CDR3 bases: TGTGCCAGCTCACCACCGGGGGGCCAGGGAAGGACTGAAGCTTTCTTT. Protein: CASSPPGGQGRTEAFF.

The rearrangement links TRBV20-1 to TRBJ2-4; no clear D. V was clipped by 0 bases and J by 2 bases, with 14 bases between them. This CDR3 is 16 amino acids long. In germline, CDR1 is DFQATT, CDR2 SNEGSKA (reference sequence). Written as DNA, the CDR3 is TGCAGTGCTAGAGATTGGAAGGGTGATCCCAAAAACATTCAGTACTTC. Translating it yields CSARDWKGDPKNIQYF.

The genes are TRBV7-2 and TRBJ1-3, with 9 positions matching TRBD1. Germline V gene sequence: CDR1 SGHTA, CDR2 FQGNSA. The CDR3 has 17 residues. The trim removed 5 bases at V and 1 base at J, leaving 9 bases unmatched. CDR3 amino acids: CASSQGGQGISGNTIYF. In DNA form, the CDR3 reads TGTGCCAGCAGCCAAGGCGGACAGGGGATTTCTGGAAACACCATATATTTT. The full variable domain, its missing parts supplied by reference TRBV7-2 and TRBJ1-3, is GAGVSQSPSNKVTEKGKDVELRCDPISGHTALYWYRQSLGQGLEFLIYFQGNSAPDKSGLPSDRFSAERTGGSVSTLTIQRTQQEDSAVYLCASSQGGQGISGNTIYFGEGSWLTVV.

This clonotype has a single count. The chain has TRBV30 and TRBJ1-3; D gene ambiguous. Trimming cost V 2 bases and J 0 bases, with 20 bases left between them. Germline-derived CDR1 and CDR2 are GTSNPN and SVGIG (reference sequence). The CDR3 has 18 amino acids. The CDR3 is CAWSSTTGPLASGNTIYF. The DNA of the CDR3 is TGTGCCTGGAGTAGTACGACCGGCCCCCTCGCCTCTGGAAACACCATATATTTT.

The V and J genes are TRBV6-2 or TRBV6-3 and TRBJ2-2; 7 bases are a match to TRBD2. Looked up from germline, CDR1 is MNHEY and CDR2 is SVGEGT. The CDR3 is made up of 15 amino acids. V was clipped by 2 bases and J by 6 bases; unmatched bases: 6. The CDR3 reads CASSYGLGGAGELFF. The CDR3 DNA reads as TGTGCCAGCAGTTACGGGCTGGGAGGGGCCGGGGAGCTGTTTTTT.

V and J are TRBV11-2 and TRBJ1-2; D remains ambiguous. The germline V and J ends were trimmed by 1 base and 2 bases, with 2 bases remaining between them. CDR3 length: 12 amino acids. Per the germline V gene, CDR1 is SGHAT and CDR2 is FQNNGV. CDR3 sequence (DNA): TGTGCCAGCAGCTTAGGGAACTATGGCTACACCTTC. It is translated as CASSLGNYGYTF.

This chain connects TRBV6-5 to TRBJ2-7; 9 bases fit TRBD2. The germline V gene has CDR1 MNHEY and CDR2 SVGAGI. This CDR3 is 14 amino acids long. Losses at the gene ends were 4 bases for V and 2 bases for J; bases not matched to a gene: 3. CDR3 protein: CASSLTSGPYEQYF. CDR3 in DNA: TGTGCCAGCAGTTTGACTAGCGGCCCCTACGAGCAGTACTTC.

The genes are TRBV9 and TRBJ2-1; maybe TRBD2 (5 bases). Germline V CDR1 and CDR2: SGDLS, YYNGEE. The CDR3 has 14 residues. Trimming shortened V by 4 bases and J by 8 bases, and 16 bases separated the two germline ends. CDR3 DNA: TGTGCCAGCAGCCCCCAACTTAGCGTGGATGAGCAGTTCTTC. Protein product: CASSPQLSVDEQFF.

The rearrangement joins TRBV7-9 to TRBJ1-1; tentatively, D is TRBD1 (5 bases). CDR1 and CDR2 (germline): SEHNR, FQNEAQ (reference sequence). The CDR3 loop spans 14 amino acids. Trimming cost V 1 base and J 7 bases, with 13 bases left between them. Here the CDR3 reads CASSLETWRGEAFF. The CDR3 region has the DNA TGTGCCAGCAGCTTAGAGACCTGGAGGGGTGAAGCTTTCTTT.

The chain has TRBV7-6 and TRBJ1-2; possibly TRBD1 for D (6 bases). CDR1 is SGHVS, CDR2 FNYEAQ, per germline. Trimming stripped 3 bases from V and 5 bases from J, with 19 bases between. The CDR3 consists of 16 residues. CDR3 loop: CASSLGRTGRGYGYTF. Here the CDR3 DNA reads TGTGCCAGCAGCTTGGGGCGGACGGGCAGGGGATATGGCTACACCTTC.

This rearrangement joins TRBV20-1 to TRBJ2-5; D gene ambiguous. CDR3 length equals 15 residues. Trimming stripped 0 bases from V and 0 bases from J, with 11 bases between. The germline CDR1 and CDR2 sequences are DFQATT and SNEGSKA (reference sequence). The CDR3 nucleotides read TGCAGTGCTAGAGACGGAACTAAGTACCAAGAGACCCAGTACTTC. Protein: CSARDGTKYQETQYF.

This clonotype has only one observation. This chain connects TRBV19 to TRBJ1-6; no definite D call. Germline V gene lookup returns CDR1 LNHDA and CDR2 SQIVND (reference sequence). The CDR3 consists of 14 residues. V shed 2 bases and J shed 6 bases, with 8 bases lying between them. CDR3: CASSIFGSNSPLHF. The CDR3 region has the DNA TGTGCCAGTAGTATATTTGGCAGTAATTCACCCCTCCACTTT.

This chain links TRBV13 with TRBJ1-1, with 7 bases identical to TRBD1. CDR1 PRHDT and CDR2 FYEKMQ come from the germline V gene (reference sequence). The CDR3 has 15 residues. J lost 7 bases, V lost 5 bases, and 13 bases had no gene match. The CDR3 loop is CASSPDRRNRGEAFF. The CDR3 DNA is TGTGCCAGCAGCCCAGATAGACGGAACAGGGGTGAAGCTTTCTTT.

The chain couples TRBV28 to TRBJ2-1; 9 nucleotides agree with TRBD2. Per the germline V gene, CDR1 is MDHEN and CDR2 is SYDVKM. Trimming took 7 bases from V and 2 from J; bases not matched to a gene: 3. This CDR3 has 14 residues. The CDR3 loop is CASTLAGPYNEQFF. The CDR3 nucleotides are TGTGCCAGCACCCTAGCGGGGCCCTACAATGAGCAGTTCTTC.

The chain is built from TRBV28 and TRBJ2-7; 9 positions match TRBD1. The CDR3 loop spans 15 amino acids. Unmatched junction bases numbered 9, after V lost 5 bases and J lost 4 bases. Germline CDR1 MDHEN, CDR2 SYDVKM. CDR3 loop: CASSTPGQGHYEQYF. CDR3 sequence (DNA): TGTGCCAGCAGTACGCCGGGACAGGGCCATTACGAGCAGTACTTC.

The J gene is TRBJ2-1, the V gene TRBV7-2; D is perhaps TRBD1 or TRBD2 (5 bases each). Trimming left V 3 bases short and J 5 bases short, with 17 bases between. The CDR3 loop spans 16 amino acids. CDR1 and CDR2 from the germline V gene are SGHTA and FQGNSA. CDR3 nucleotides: TGTGCCAGCAGCTTCCCCCGGGACGGGACGAACAATGAGCAGTTCTTC. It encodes CASSFPRDGTNNEQFF. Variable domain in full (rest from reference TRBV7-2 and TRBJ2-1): GAGVSQSPSNKVTEKGKDVELRCDPISGHTALYWYRQSLGQGLEFLIYFQGNSAPDKSGLPSDRFSAERTGGSVSTLTIQRTQQEDSAVYLCASSFPRDGTNNEQFFGPGTRLTVL.

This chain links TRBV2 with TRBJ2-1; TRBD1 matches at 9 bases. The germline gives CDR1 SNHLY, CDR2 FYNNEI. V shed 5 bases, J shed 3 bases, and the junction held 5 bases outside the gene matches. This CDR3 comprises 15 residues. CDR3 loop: CASSLRQGVYNEQFF. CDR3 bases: TGTGCCAGCAGTTTGCGACAGGGGGTCTACAATGAGCAGTTCTTC.